The present T cell receptor (beta chain) was sequenced within a study of OX40 agonist ivuxolimab in advanced cancers. Background on the study: Of mixed ages from about 23 to 90 and averaging approximately 60 years, the group was roughly 85% male.

This clone was observed once. The assay was immunoSEQ multiplex PCR, and TCRdb's table has in-frame clones only and misses some. Here the sample spans roughly 45,000 clones, 80% to 90% being singletons. The CDR3 is 14 residues long. Germline lookup yields CDR1 LNHDA and CDR2 SQIVND (reference sequence). V was clipped by 5 bases and J by 3 bases; unmatched bases: 6. The chain links TRBV19 to TRBJ2-7; TRBD2 matches at 8 bases. The sequence derives from an adult with an advanced solid tumor such as melanoma, head and neck, liver or kidney cancer. Sequenced material: CD4+ or CD8+ T cells sorted from blood, taken in a trial of the OX40 agonist ivuxolimab. This CDR3 reads CASSRAGVVYEQYF. In DNA form, the CDR3 reads TGTGCCAGTAGTCGAGCGGGAGTAGTCTACGAGCAGTACTTC. Combining the CDR3 with reference TRBV19 and TRBJ2-7 gives the whole variable domain DGGITQSPKYLFRKEGQNVTLSCEQNLNHDAMYWYRQDPGQGLRLIYYSQIVNDFQKGDIAEGYSVSREKKESFPLTVTSAQKNPTAFYLCASSRAGVVYEQYFGPGTRLTVT.